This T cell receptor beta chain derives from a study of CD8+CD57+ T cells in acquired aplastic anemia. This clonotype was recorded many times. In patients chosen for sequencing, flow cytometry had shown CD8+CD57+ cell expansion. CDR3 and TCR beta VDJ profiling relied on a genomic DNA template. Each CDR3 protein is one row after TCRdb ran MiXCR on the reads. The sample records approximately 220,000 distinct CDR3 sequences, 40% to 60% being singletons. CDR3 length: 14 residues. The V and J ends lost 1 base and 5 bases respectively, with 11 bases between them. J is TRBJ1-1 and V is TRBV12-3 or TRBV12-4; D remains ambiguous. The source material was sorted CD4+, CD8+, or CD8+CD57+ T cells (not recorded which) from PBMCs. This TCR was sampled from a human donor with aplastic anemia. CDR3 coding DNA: TGTGCCAGCAGTTTAGTGGGAGTACGGACTGAAGCTTTCTTT. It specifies CASSLVGVRTEAFF.